Reported below is one T cell receptor beta chain. Its antigen is unidentified. Assay: immunoSEQ multiplex PCR; the TCRdb copy retains only in-frame clones and omits some. The sample consists of around 60,000 clones, around 75% of them appearing once. The CDR3 has 14 amino acids. V lost 5 bases to trimming and J lost 7 bases; unmatched junction nucleotides: 7. Germline V gives CDR1 SGHNT, CDR2 YENEEA. This entry belongs to a study of OX40 agonist ivuxolimab in advanced cancers. As for the study in general: The group had a mean age of 60 years, ranged from about 23 to 85, and was 80% to 90% male. Study-level points and caveats: In the 0.1 to 3.0 mg/kg range, CD4+ and CD8+ blood T cells had expanded clonally by week 6.

Peripheral blood came from all dose cohorts at three timepoints. The rearrangement uses TRBV11-3 and TRBJ1-4; 7 bases are a match to TRBD1. The TCR originated in an adult with an advanced solid tumor such as melanoma, head and neck, liver or kidney cancer. The sequencing here drew on CD4+ or CD8+ T cells sorted from blood, taken in a trial of the OX40 agonist ivuxolimab. The CDR3 sequence: CASSPRTGFEKLFF. The CDR3 DNA follows: TGTGCCAGCAGCCCCCGGACAGGATTTGAAAAACTGTTTTTT.